The 9 T cell receptor beta chains presented below share a single source sample, sequenced in a study of T cells after yellow fever vaccination. TCRdb itself ran the 5' RACE reads through MiXCR, one entry per CDR3 protein. The repertoire holds about 260,000 distinct CDR3 sequences, with over 10% as singletons. The starting material was CD4+ T cells sorted from PBMCs, obtained 45 days after the yellow fever booster vaccination. The receptor set was obtained from a young man who received the YFV17D yellow fever vaccine.

The V gene is TRBV11-2, the J gene TRBJ1-2, with TRBD1 as a possible D gene (5 bases). CDR1 and CDR2 (germline): SGHAT, FQNNGV. This CDR3 has 14 amino acids. V shed 5 bases and J shed 4 bases, with 14 bases lying between them. CDR3 DNA sequence: TGTGCCAGCAGCCCGGGGCCCTCGGGCTATGGCTACACCTTC. It specifies CASSPGPSGYGYTF.

CDR3 nucleotide sequence: TGCAGTGCTCAAAAGCGGGAGGGCCGGTTTGAGCAGTTCTTC. Its translation is CSAQKREGRFEQFF. This chain joins TRBV20-1 and TRBJ2-1, with 10 bases matching TRBD2. V gave up 5 bases and J gave up 9 bases; unmatched junction bases: 10. The CDR3 extends over 14 amino acids. In germline, CDR1 is DFQATT, CDR2 SNEGSKA (reference sequence).

This clonotype was seen only a few times. This chain links TRBV12-3 or TRBV12-4 with TRBJ1-1; D not certain. V lost 4 bases and J lost 1, with 13 bases in between. The CDR3 spans 15 residues. CDR3 bases: TGTGCCAGCAGTTCGGGTCGGAGCGGGAACACTGAAGCTTTCTTT. Amino acids: CASSSGRSGNTEAFF.

The rearrangement links TRBV7-2 to TRBJ2-7, with D perhaps matching TRBD2 (5 bases). V was cut by 1 base and J by 6 bases, with 16 bases left in between. The CDR3 runs to 15 residues. Germline values: CDR1 SGHTA, CDR2 FQGNSA. The CDR3 coding sequence is TGTGCCAGCAGCTTAGTGGCACTAGTGGGCACCGAGCAGTACTTC. Translated, it gives CASSLVALVGTEQYF.

This clonotype turned up a few times. The rearrangement uses TRBV7-2 and TRBJ2-7, with 12 bases matching TRBD2. Germline CDR1 reads SGHTA; CDR2 reads FQGNSA. CDR3 length: 16 amino acids. Germline trimming cut 4 bases from V and 0 bases from J; bases unmatched to any gene: 4. CDR3 sequence (DNA): TGTGCCAGCAGCTACGGACTAGCGGGAAGCTCCTACGAGCAGTACTTC. Translation gives CASSYGLAGSSYEQYF.

The sample holds many counts of this clonotype. The chain links TRBV5-1 to TRBJ2-1; TRBD2 is a possible D gene (6 bases). Trimming took off 4 bases at V and 4 bases at J, with 12 bases between the two ends. The CDR3 consists of 14 residues. Germline-derived CDR1 and CDR2 are SGHRS and YFSETQ. CDR3 loop: CASSAGLRYNEQFF. The CDR3 nucleotides read TGCGCCAGCAGCGCGGGACTTCGTTACAATGAGCAGTTCTTC.

For this clonotype: Germline is not matched at one junction end, which may reflect a read error. The chain employs TRBV5-6 and TRBJ1-5; D call uncertain. Germline-derived CDR1 and CDR2 are SGHDT and YYEEEE. CDR3 length equals 16 residues. CDR3 sequence: CASSLSGRYSKQPQHF. Written as DNA, the CDR3 is TGTGCCAGCAGCTTAAGCGGACGTTATAGCAAACAGCCCCAGCATTTT.

The J gene is TRBJ2-1, the V gene TRBV27, with 11 bases that match TRBD2. The J segment lost 5 bases and the V segment lost 4 bases, leaving 7 bases of the junction unmatched. The CDR3 totals 16 residues. Germline CDR1 is MNHEY and CDR2 is SMNVEV (reference sequence). CDR3 in amino acids: CASSSPLAGANNEQFF. CDR3 nucleotides: TGTGCCAGCAGTTCCCCACTAGCGGGAGCCAACAATGAGCAGTTCTTC.

Only a few counts were recorded for this clonotype. The chain uses TRBV5-1 and TRBJ2-6; D is unclear. The CDR3 is 15 residues long. Trimming pared 4 bases from V and 3 bases from J, leaving 11 bases between. From germline, CDR1 is SGHRS and CDR2 YFSETQ. CDR3 in amino acids: CASSAPPVGANVLTF. The CDR3 DNA reads TGCGCCAGCAGCGCCCCCCCGGTTGGGGCCAACGTCCTGACTTTC.